This T cell receptor (beta chain) was captured in a study of cytomegalovirus exposure and HLA in healthy donors. CDR1 and CDR2 (germline): MNHEY, SVGAGI. This CDR3 region has 14 residues. The V gene end was trimmed by 2 bases and the J gene end by 4 bases; junction bases not matched to a gene: 2. This clone occurred a few times. PCR involved 60 Vbeta and 13 Jbeta primers. Sequencing used immunoSEQ multiplex PCR; TCRdb keeps in-frame clones, though not all of them. This sample has about 130,000 clones, with roughly three quarters found just once. The TCR comes from a man aged 25 to 45 in good health and CMV-seropositive. The sequenced sample was PBMCs. The V call is TRBV6-5, the J call TRBJ2-3; TRBD1 matches 8 bases. As DNA, the CDR3 is TGTGCCAGCAGTTACGGGACAGGAGCAGATACGCAGTATTTT. Translation: CASSYGTGADTQYF.